Below, one T cell receptor beta chain is given with its context. This clonotype appeared many times. It has no known antigen specificity. The record has no base qualities; no much larger clone is one base away. The data were obtained in a study of tumor and adjacent non-tumor tissue in lung cancer (dated by TCRdb to the late 2010s). About the investigation overall: Patients with adenocarcinoma (approximately 11), squamous cell carcinoma (2) and small cell lung cancer (1) were included in the cohort. Some 31 paired specimens, one tumor and one normal lung sample per patient, were profiled by TCRbeta CDR3 sequencing. Using bulk TCRbeta repertoires from under 17 lung cancer patients, the study set lung tumor tissue side by side with matched distant non-tumor lung tissue. Ages among the roughly 15 patients ranged from about 30 to 80 years, there were around 10 men and 5 women, and disease was at TNM stage I to III. In total, sequencing yielded 125,075,908 productive TCRbeta reads, which works out to an average of about 4.2 million reads per sample. What the study reported, not specific to this receptor: The top 100 clones accounted for a significantly larger cumulative portion of the repertoire in normal lung than in tumor tissue. Because peripheral blood was not sequenced, blood TCRbeta repertoires in the lung cancer patients of the study were not examined. TCR diversity was significantly higher in younger patients, and higher tumor TCR diversity was associated with shorter overall and disease-free survival. Neither the sequencing platform nor unique molecular identifiers are named or mentioned anywhere in the methods. With only about 16 patients in the cohort, the authors noted that larger samples and more detailed clinical data are needed. Significantly higher TCR diversity (inverse Simpson) was observed in tumor tissue than in normal lung tissue (approximately 400 vs 170, P = 0.0075, Mann-Whitney U test).

RNA was extracted from bulk unsorted tissue and checked for quality with a NanoDrop ND-1000 and an Agilent 2100. Newly diagnosed lung cancer patients without prior chemotherapy who had been admitted for thoracic surgery in China between August and November 2014 were enrolled as donors. Anyone who had undergone radiotherapy or chemotherapy before, or who had another cancer at the same time, was left out of the study. Surgical tissue pieces of about 1-2.2 cm3 were preserved in RNAlater solution and were kept at -80 degrees C until use. Libraries were built with multiplex PCR. Sequencer: Illumina HiSeq 2500. Following protocols modified from ARM-PCR, the researchers constructed TCRbeta libraries through three rounds of nested PCR with primers (Table S4). Before sequencing, PCR products in the 200-500 bp range were cut out of the gel and cleaned up using the QIAquick gel extraction kit. The published analysis was carried out like this. Reads were cleaned using Trimmomatic, were merged into complete CDR3 sequences using FLASH, and were assigned to V(D)J germline segments using MiTCR. Clonal diversity was computed as the inverse Simpson's index with VDJtools. Productive reads were defined as in-frame sequences without a premature stop codon. TCRdb trimmed the raw reads at Q25, called clones with MiXCR and kept productive beta chains. Entries that share a CDR3 protein sequence are merged under the most common genes and DNA. None of the V and J calls come from the authors' own analysis; TCRdb made them. The sample table records around 200,000 distinct CDR3 sequences; 70% to 75% of these occur just once. Together, the top ten hold 20% to 25% of the sample.

The CDR3 covers 13 residues, taking in both the cysteine and the phenylalanine. The only DNA kept is the CDR3, 39 bases in frame from the first base. At the junction V is shortened by 2 bases and J by 2 bases, with 9 bases in between. Reading the germline V gene (reference sequence) gives CDR1 DFQATT and CDR2 SNEGSKA. The sequence came from a man in his fifties or sixties with non-small cell lung cancer. The chain links TRBV20-1 with TRBJ2-5; 6 matching bases give a weak D call of TRBD2. The sample comprised lung tumor tissue. The CDR3 region has the sequence CSARISGQETQYF. The DNA sequence is TGCAGTGCTAGAATTAGCGGACAAGAGACCCAGTACTTC.